These 27 T cell receptor beta chains originate from one sample sequenced in a study of cytomegalovirus exposure and HLA in healthy donors. Vbeta (60) and Jbeta (13) primers were used in the PCR. Repertoires were generated with immunoSEQ multiplex PCR, while TCRdb's copy carries only in-frame clones and drops some. The sample has under 200,000 clones; roughly 84% are singletons. What was sequenced was PBMCs. The receptors stem from a man younger than 45 in good health and CMV-seropositive.

The V gene is TRBV19, the J gene TRBJ1-5, with 9 bases fitting TRBD1. The CDR3 totals 16 residues. V lost 2 bases and J lost 3; bases outside the gene matches: 5. Germline V gene lookup returns CDR1 LNHDA and CDR2 SQIVND (reference sequence). The CDR3 reads CASSIRGQGLNQPQHF. CDR3 DNA: TGTGCCAGTAGTATAAGGGGACAGGGTCTCAATCAGCCCCAGCATTTT.

The V gene is TRBV7-2, the J gene TRBJ2-7; D not resolved. Trimming removed 5 bases at V and 3 bases at J, with 5 bases between. The CDR3 covers 11 residues. From germline, CDR1 is SGHTA and CDR2 FQGNSA. The CDR3 protein is CASSEFYEQYF. The CDR3 nucleotides are TGTGCCAGCAGCGAGTTCTACGAGCAGTACTTC.

CDR3: CASSKGGTGNEKLFF. The CDR3 region has the DNA TGTGCCAGCAGCAAAGGCGGGACAGGGAATGAAAAACTGTTTTTT. The chain employs TRBV7-9 and TRBJ1-4, with TRBD1 matching 9 bases. V gave up 5 bases and J gave up 5 bases; unmatched junction bases: 6. The germline V gene has CDR1 SEHNR and CDR2 FQNEAQ (reference sequence). CDR3 size: 15 residues. Supplemented by reference TRBV7-9 and TRBJ1-4, the full variable domain reads DTGVSQNPRHKITKRGQNVTFRCDPISEHNRLYWYRQTLGQGPEFLTYFQNEAQLEKSRLLSDRFSAERPKGSFSTLEIQRTEQGDSAMYLCASSKGGTGNEKLFFGSGTQLSVL.

The chain carries TRBV5-4 and TRBJ2-3, with 10 bases lining up with TRBD2. V lost 2 bases, J lost 3 bases, and 0 bases stayed unmatched. The CDR3 has 14 residues. Germline CDR1 reads SGHNT; CDR2 reads YYREEE (reference sequence). CDR3 sequence reads: CASSFSGGTDTQYF. As DNA, the CDR3 is TGTGCCAGCAGCTTTAGCGGGGGGACAGATACGCAGTATTTT.

The chain recombines TRBV7-9 with TRBJ2-1; 13 bases agree with TRBD2. V lost 5 bases, J lost 5 bases, and 6 bases stayed unmatched. The CDR3 has 16 amino acids. The germline V gene has CDR1 SEHNR and CDR2 FQNEAQ (reference sequence). The CDR3: CASSQGTSGTDNEQFF. CDR3 bases: TGTGCCAGCAGCCAAGGGACTAGCGGGACTGACAATGAGCAGTTCTTC. The full variable domain, completed using reference TRBV7-9 and TRBJ2-1, is DTGVSQNPRHKITKRGQNVTFRCDPISEHNRLYWYRQTLGQGPEFLTYFQNEAQLEKSRLLSDRFSAERPKGSFSTLEIQRTEQGDSAMYLCASSQGTSGTDNEQFFGPGTRLTVL.

The gene calls are TRBV12-5 and TRBJ1-3, with D unclear. Germline values: CDR1 LGHNT, CDR2 FRNRAP. The CDR3 runs to 15 residues. Trimming removed 2 bases at V and 0 bases at J, with 8 bases between. In DNA, the CDR3 is TGTGCTAGTGGTTTGCCTAGCTACTCTGGAAACACCATATATTTT. This translates into CASGLPSYSGNTIYF. Full variable domain (missing parts from reference TRBV12-5 and TRBJ1-3): DARVTQTPRHKVTEMGQEVTMRCQPILGHNTVFWYRQTMMQGLELLAYFRNRAPLDDSGMPKDRFSAEMPDATLATLKIQPSEPRDSAVYFCASGLPSYSGNTIYFGEGSWLTVV.

V usage is TRBV18 and J usage is TRBJ2-5, with TRBD1 matching over 9 bases. The V gene end was trimmed by 0 bases and the J gene end by 3 bases; junction bases not matched to a gene: 5. This CDR3 spans 16 amino acids. Germline CDR1 is KGHSH and CDR2 is LQKENI. The CDR3 region is CASSPPTWTGEETQYF. The CDR3 nucleotides are TGTGCCAGCTCACCACCCACGTGGACAGGGGAAGAGACCCAGTACTTC.

This CDR3 is CASSEGAASSYEQYV. CDR3 coding DNA: TGTGCCAGCAGTGAAGGGGCGGCTAGCTCCTACGAGCAGTACGTC. The rearrangement uses TRBV2 and TRBJ2-7; D not resolved. This CDR3 region has 15 residues. The ends were cut back, 1 base at V and 0 bases at J, with 10 bases in the middle. CDR1 SNHLY and CDR2 FYNNEI come from the germline V gene.

The rearrangement links TRBV27 to TRBJ2-7; maybe TRBD1 (6 bases). Between the trimmed V and J ends, which lost 5 bases and 2 bases, there was a span of 13 bases. From germline, CDR1 is MNHEY and CDR2 SMNVEV (reference sequence). The CDR3 consists of 14 residues. The CDR3 here is CASSRFGQTYEQYF. The CDR3 nucleotides read TGTGCCAGCAGTAGGTTTGGACAGACCTACGAGCAGTACTTC.

This chain links TRBV7-3 with TRBJ2-3; TRBD2 matches 7 bases. The trim removed 1 base at V and 6 bases at J, leaving 10 bases unmatched. From germline, CDR1 is SGHTA and CDR2 FQGTGA. The CDR3 length is 16 residues. The CDR3 here is CASSLRGAGVSDTQYF. CDR3 DNA sequence: TGTGCCAGCAGCTTAAGGGGTGCGGGAGTATCGGATACGCAGTATTTT.

In this sample, this clone turned up a few times. The genes are TRBV5-4 and TRBJ2-6; TRBD2 aligns across 7 bases. Germline CDR1 is SGHNT and CDR2 is YYREEE (reference sequence). Germline trimming cut 4 bases from V and 0 bases from J; bases unmatched to any gene: 7. CDR3 length equals 17 residues. The CDR3 nucleotides are TGTGCCAGCAGCCTTAGCGGGTCCAACTCTGGGGCCAACGTCCTGACTTTC. Its translation: CASSLSGSNSGANVLTF. The variable domain in full, with the rest retrieved from reference TRBV5-4 and TRBJ2-6, is ETGVTQSPTHLIKTRGQQVTLRCSSQSGHNTVSWYQQALGQGPQFIFQYYREEENGRGNFPPRFSGLQFPNYSSELNVNALELDDSALYLCASSLSGSNSGANVLTFGAGSRLTVL.

The J gene is TRBJ1-4, the V gene TRBV7-2, with D perhaps TRBD1 (5 bases). The CDR3 has 15 residues. From germline, CDR1 is SGHTA and CDR2 FQGNSA. Trimming stripped 2 bases from V and 7 bases from J, with 14 bases between. The CDR3 reads CASSLSQGGGEKLFF. DNA of the CDR3: TGTGCCAGCAGCTTAAGTCAGGGCGGGGGTGAAAAACTGTTTTTT.

The chain carries TRBV5-1 and TRBJ2-3, with D unclear. This CDR3 contains 12 residues. Trimming took 2 bases from V and 2 from J, leaving 3 bases between them. Germline values: CDR1 SGHRS, CDR2 YFSETQ. CDR3 sequence reads: CASSFNTDTQYF. In DNA form, the CDR3 reads TGCGCCAGCAGCTTTAACACAGATACGCAGTATTTT.

The chain carries TRBV18 and TRBJ2-5; a possible D gene is TRBD2 (5 bases). The CDR3 totals 16 residues. V was clipped by 4 bases and J by 5 bases, with 20 bases between them. CDR1 and CDR2 from the germline V gene are KGHSH and LQKENI. CDR3 loop: CASSLLRSMGEETQYF. The CDR3 DNA sequence: TGTGCCAGCTCACTGCTAAGATCCATGGGAGAGGAGACCCAGTACTTC.

The chain carries TRBV7-9 and TRBJ2-5, with TRBD2 as a possible D gene (6 bases). The CDR3 contains 15 residues. Trimming stripped 3 bases from V and 1 base from J, with 12 bases between. In germline, CDR1 is SEHNR, CDR2 FQNEAQ (reference sequence). CDR3 region: CASSLRVGSQETQYF. The CDR3 DNA follows: TGTGCCAGCAGCTTGAGGGTCGGGAGCCAAGAGACCCAGTACTTC.

The chain employs TRBV2 and TRBJ2-1; maybe TRBD2 (6 bases). V lost 6 bases and J lost 12, with 12 bases in between. This CDR3 contains 11 residues. Germline CDR1 and CDR2: SNHLY and FYNNEI. The CDR3 region has the DNA TGTGCCAGCAGCGCTACCGGGAGGCAGTTCTTC. This sequence encodes CASSATGRQFF.

The J gene is TRBJ2-3, the V gene TRBV18, with D perhaps matching TRBD2 (6 bases). This CDR3 contains 17 residues. Germline V gene lookup returns CDR1 KGHSH and CDR2 LQKENI. Trimming stripped 6 bases from V and 2 bases from J, with 21 bases between. CDR3 nucleotide sequence: TGTGCCAGCTCGCCGAAAGGGACCGGGGGATCCACAGATACGCAGTATTTT. This encodes CASSPKGTGGSTDTQYF.

The chain uses TRBV5-1 and TRBJ1-4; 7 positions agree with TRBD1. This CDR3 is 15 amino acids long. Germline CDR1 reads SGHRS; CDR2 reads YFSETQ. The V segment lost 4 bases and the J segment 4 bases; nucleotides outside the gene matches: 7. CDR3 in DNA: TGCGCCAGCAGCCCATCCGGGACAGTTAATGAAAAACTGTTTTTT. This translates into CASSPSGTVNEKLFF.

The chain has TRBV5-4 and TRBJ1-1; TRBD1 matches at 9 bases. After removal of 5 bases from V and 3 bases from J, the junction contained 23 bases not matched to a gene. Germline V CDR1 and CDR2: SGHNT, YYREEE (reference sequence). This CDR3 spans 20 amino acids. CDR3 sequence reads: CASRSPTTGTGKPLYTEAFF. The DNA of the CDR3 is TGTGCCAGCAGATCACCGACCACCGGGACAGGGAAGCCCCTGTACACTGAAGCTTTCTTT.

J is TRBJ2-7 and V is TRBV6-1; no firm D call. Trimming took off 6 bases at V and 12 bases at J, with 15 bases between the two ends. The CDR3 runs 11 residues. Per the germline V gene, CDR1 is MNHNS and CDR2 is SASEGT. CDR3 sequence: CASRTLDYWYV. The CDR3 DNA reads TGTGCCAGCAGGACCCTAGATTACTGGTACGTC.

The chain joins TRBV10-3 to TRBJ1-2; D is unclear. The V gene's germline CDR1 is ENHRY and CDR2 SYGVKD. The CDR3 runs 14 residues. V was shortened by 4 bases and J by 6 bases, with 15 bases between the two germline ends. The CDR3 here is CAISAGRGGDGYTF. The DNA for the CDR3 is TGTGCCATCAGTGCTGGGCGGGGAGGAGATGGCTACACCTTC.

J is TRBJ2-5 and V is TRBV27; D gene unclear. Trimming removed 6 bases from V and 4 bases from J, with 9 bases in between. From germline, CDR1 is MNHEY and CDR2 SMNVEV (reference sequence). The CDR3 loop spans 12 amino acids. DNA of the CDR3: TGTGCCAGCAGCCCTGTCGGAGAGACCCAGTACTTC. As protein: CASSPVGETQYF.

This chain connects TRBV6-6 to TRBJ1-1, with a possible D match to TRBD1 (5 bases). Germline V gene data show CDR1 as MNHNY and CDR2 as SVGAGI (reference sequence). Trimming left V 8 bases short and J 0 bases short, with 13 bases between. This CDR3 has 14 amino acids. The CDR3 loop reads CASGRGDLNTEAFF. CDR3 DNA sequence: TGTGCCAGCGGCCGGGGGGACCTGAACACTGAAGCTTTCTTT.

The genes are TRBV27 and TRBJ1-5, with TRBD1 identical over 9 bases. V shed 6 bases and J 5 bases; nucleotides not matched to a gene: 5. The V gene's germline CDR1 is MNHEY and CDR2 SMNVEV (reference sequence). The CDR3 is 14 residues long. In DNA, the CDR3 is TGTGCCAGCAGACCGACAGGGGGGTATCAGCCCCAGCATTTT. Protein sequence: CASRPTGGYQPQHF.

This clone was observed once. CDR3 sequence reads: CASSQARGRGYGELFF. Written as DNA, the CDR3 is TGTGCCAGCAGCCAAGCCCGGGGTCGAGGGTACGGGGAGCTGTTTTTT. The chain combines TRBV14 with TRBJ2-2, with D tentatively TRBD2 (5 bases). V was trimmed by 1 base and J by 7 bases, leaving 16 bases between them. The germline V gene encodes CDR1 SGHDN and CDR2 FVKESK. The CDR3 totals 16 residues.

This clone was seen a few times. The chain joins TRBV19 to TRBJ2-2; weak D call: TRBD2 (5 bases). The length of the CDR3 is 15 residues. The V gene's germline CDR1 is LNHDA and CDR2 SQIVND (reference sequence). The V end was cut by 6 bases, the J end by 5 bases, with 16 bases between. The CDR3 region has the DNA TGTGCCAGTAGGCCATCCGGACTTTCTACCGGGGAGCTGTTTTTT. Translating gives CASRPSGLSTGELFF.

This rearrangement joins TRBV5-1 to TRBJ1-2; the D is unclear. CDR1 is SGHRS, CDR2 YFSETQ, per germline. The germline V and J ends were trimmed by 4 bases and 2 bases, with 6 bases remaining between them. The CDR3 sequence is 12 residues long. DNA of the CDR3: TGCGCCAGCAGCGACGGGAACTATGGCTACACCTTC. Translated, it gives CASSDGNYGYTF.